This T cell receptor (beta chain) was recovered during a study of post-analysis software for immune sequencing data. Study results and limitations: Five TRBV segments, including TRBV5-6, TRBV5-1 and TRBV20-1, were more frequent in patients than controls.

Unique molecular identifiers had been added to the TCR beta cDNA libraries. TCRdb redid the calling of the PCR reads with MiXCR, one entry per CDR3 protein. This table holds about 810,000 distinct CDR3 sequences, 53% found once. Trimming shortened V by 7 bases and J by 2 bases, and 14 bases separated the two germline ends. The CDR3 length is 14 residues. Germline V CDR1 and CDR2: SEHNR, FQNEAQ (reference sequence). Comment on this clonotype: Its specificity is unknown.

The receptor was derived from a girl between 5 and 17 years old with multiple sclerosis. The chain recombines TRBV7-9 with TRBJ1-1, with D possibly TRBD1 on 6 matching bases. The sequencing sample was made of blood. As DNA, the CDR3 is TGTGCCAGCACTTTAGGGGGGGGAAACACTGAAGCTTTCTTT. The encoded protein is CASTLGGGNTEAFF.